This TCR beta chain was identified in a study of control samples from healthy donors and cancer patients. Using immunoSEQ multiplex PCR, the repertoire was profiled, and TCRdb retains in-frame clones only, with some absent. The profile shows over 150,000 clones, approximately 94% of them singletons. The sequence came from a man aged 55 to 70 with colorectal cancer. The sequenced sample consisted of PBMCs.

CDR3 DNA sequence: TGTGCCAGTAGAATGCAGGGGGCTTACTATGGCTACACCTTC. Translated, it gives CASRMQGAYYGYTF. This rearrangement joins TRBV6-5 to TRBJ1-2; 8 positions agree with TRBD1. The CDR3 consists of 14 residues. J was trimmed by 3 bases and V by 9 bases; bases with no gene match: 9. Looked up from germline, CDR1 is MNHEY and CDR2 is SVGAGI.